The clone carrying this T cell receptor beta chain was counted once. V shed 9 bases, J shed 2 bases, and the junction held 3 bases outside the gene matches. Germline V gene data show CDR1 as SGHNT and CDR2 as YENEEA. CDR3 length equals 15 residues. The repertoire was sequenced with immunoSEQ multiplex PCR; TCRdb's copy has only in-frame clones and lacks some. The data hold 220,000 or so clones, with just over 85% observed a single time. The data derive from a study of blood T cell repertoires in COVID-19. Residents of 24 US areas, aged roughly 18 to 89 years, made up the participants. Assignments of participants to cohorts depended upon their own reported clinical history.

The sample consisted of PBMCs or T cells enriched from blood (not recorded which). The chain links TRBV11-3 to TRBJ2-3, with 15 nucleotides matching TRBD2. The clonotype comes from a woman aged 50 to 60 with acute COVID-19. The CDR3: CASGLAGGPTDTQYF. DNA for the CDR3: TGTGCCAGTGGACTAGCGGGAGGGCCCACAGATACGCAGTATTTT.